The 17 T cell receptor beta chains presented below share a single source sample, sequenced in a study of cytomegalovirus exposure and HLA in healthy donors. The PCR made use of 60 Vbeta and 13 Jbeta primers. Repertoires were generated with immunoSEQ multiplex PCR, while TCRdb's copy carries only in-frame clones and drops some. This sample has over 85,000 clones, with approximately 87% found just once. The sequenced sample was PBMCs. These TCRs come from a man between 40 and 49 years old in good health and CMV-seronegative.

This chain uses TRBV7-9 with TRBJ1-2; D uncertain. The V end was cut by 1 base, the J end by 7 bases, with 16 bases between. This CDR3 has 15 residues. Germline lookup yields CDR1 SEHNR and CDR2 FQNEAQ (reference sequence). The CDR3 region is CASSLGGADGIGYTF. As DNA, the CDR3 is TGTGCCAGCAGCTTAGGGGGAGCGGACGGGATTGGCTACACCTTC. The entire variable domain, with the rest obtained from reference TRBV7-9 and TRBJ1-2, is as follows: DTGVSQNPRHKITKRGQNVTFRCDPISEHNRLYWYRQTLGQGPEFLTYFQNEAQLEKSRLLSDRFSAERPKGSFSTLEIQRTEQGDSAMYLCASSLGGADGIGYTFGSGTRLTVV.

The chain couples TRBV7-9 to TRBJ2-5; 8 nucleotides agree with TRBD1. The DNA end is a closer match to TRBJ2-7, so the J assignment may be wrong. CDR1 SEHNR and CDR2 FQNEAQ come from the germline V gene (reference sequence). The CDR3 consists of 14 residues. The CDR3 bases are TGTGCCAGCAGCTTGGGACAGGCCTCCTACGAGCAGTACTTC. Amino acids: CASSLGQASYEQYF.

The chain links TRBV5-1 to TRBJ2-5, with 7 bases that match TRBD2. The J segment lost 2 bases and the V segment lost 0 bases, leaving 7 bases of the junction unmatched. CDR3 size: 16 residues. In germline, CDR1 is SGHRS, CDR2 YFSETQ. CDR3 coding DNA: TGCGCCAGCAGCTTGGCCCCCGTTAGCGGGCAAGAGACCCAGTACTTC. Translation gives CASSLAPVSGQETQYF.

The chain joins TRBV5-6 to TRBJ1-1; TRBD1 agrees at 7 bases. In germline, CDR1 is SGHDT, CDR2 YYEEEE. With V trimmed by 0 bases and J by 4 bases, 9 bases remained unmatched. CDR3 length: 16 residues. The CDR3 region is CASSLGFDRVGTEAFF. The CDR3 nucleotides are TGTGCCAGCAGCTTGGGCTTCGACAGGGTCGGCACTGAAGCTTTCTTT.

The rearrangement uses TRBV4-2 and TRBJ1-1, with TRBD1 identical over 7 bases. The CDR3 totals 15 residues. Germline-derived CDR1 and CDR2 are LGHNA and YNFKEQ. V gave up 2 bases and J gave up 9 bases; unmatched junction bases: 12. CDR3 in amino acids: CASSQNYQGDCKAFF. The CDR3 coding sequence is TGTGCCAGCAGCCAAAACTACCAGGGGGATTGTAAAGCTTTCTTT.

This chain connects TRBV5-8 to TRBJ1-1; TRBD1 agrees at 12 bases. V shed 4 bases, J shed 3 bases, and the junction held 7 bases outside the gene matches. The germline gives CDR1 SGHTS, CDR2 YDEGEE. The CDR3 length is 16 residues. CDR3 DNA: TGTGCCAGCAGCCCGGGACAGGGGGCCGGGGACACTGAAGCTTTCTTT. The encoded protein is CASSPGQGAGDTEAFF.

The chain combines TRBV29-1 with TRBJ2-1; 14 nucleotides match TRBD2. There are 15 residues in the CDR3. V lost 5 bases and J lost 8; bases outside the gene matches: 8. In germline, CDR1 is SQVTM, CDR2 ANQGSEA. The CDR3 loop reads CSVRLAGGPGDEQFF. The CDR3 DNA sequence: TGCAGCGTTCGACTAGCGGGGGGGCCGGGGGATGAGCAGTTCTTC.

V usage is TRBV2 and J usage is TRBJ1-2; D perhaps matches TRBD1 (6 bases). CDR1 and CDR2 from the germline V gene are SNHLY and FYNNEI. The CDR3 spans 15 residues. Trimming stripped 6 bases from V and 0 bases from J, with 14 bases between. CDR3 residues: CASSLEDSPNYGYTF. The CDR3 DNA is TGTGCCAGCAGCTTAGAGGACAGCCCTAACTATGGCTACACCTTC.

The chain employs TRBV4-3 and TRBJ2-5; D might be TRBD2 (6 bases). Between the trimmed V and J ends, which lost 6 bases and 3 bases, there was a span of 11 bases. This CDR3 spans 13 amino acids. CDR1 LGHNA and CDR2 YSLEER come from the germline V gene. The CDR3: CASSQQREETQYF. In nucleotides, the CDR3 is TGCGCCAGCAGTCAGCAGCGGGAAGAGACCCAGTACTTC.

The chain couples TRBV27 to TRBJ2-3; possible D gene TRBD1, 5 bases. Trimming removed 5 bases from V and 0 bases from J, with 18 bases in between. The CDR3 loop spans 17 amino acids. CDR1 is MNHEY, CDR2 SMNVEV, per germline (reference sequence). The CDR3 region has the DNA TGTGCCAGCAGTCAGGTTACAGGCACCTCTAGCACAGATACGCAGTATTTT. Protein product: CASSQVTGTSSTDTQYF.

The chain couples TRBV6-1 to TRBJ2-6; perhaps TRBD2 as D (6 bases). Between the trimmed V and J ends, which lost 1 base and 4 bases, there was a span of 11 bases. Looked up from germline, CDR1 is MNHNS and CDR2 is SASEGT. The CDR3 is 16 amino acids. The CDR3 nucleotides read TGTGCCAGCAGTGAAGTGGGGACTTCAGGGGCCAACGTCCTGACTTTC. Protein: CASSEVGTSGANVLTF.

The J gene is TRBJ1-2, the V gene TRBV7-2; D gene uncertain. V shed 3 bases and J shed 8 bases, with 7 bases lying between them. This CDR3 is built from 11 residues. The germline V gene has CDR1 SGHTA and CDR2 FQGNSA. CDR3 in amino acids: CASSLAVGYTF. CDR3 bases: TGTGCCAGCAGCTTGGCTGTCGGCTACACCTTC. Drawing the rest from reference TRBV7-2 and TRBJ1-2, the complete variable domain is GAGVSQSPSNKVTEKGKDVELRCDPISGHTALYWYRQSLGQGLEFLIYFQGNSAPDKSGLPSDRFSAERTGGSVSTLTIQRTQQEDSAVYLCASSLAVGYTFGSGTRLTVV.

The rearrangement joins TRBV5-8 to TRBJ2-1, with 7 bases that match TRBD2. CDR1 SGHTS and CDR2 YDEGEE come from the germline V gene. V trimming: 1 base; J trimming: 0 bases; junction bases outside the gene matches: 7. The CDR3 loop spans 17 amino acids. CDR3 sequence: CASSLYSRTSSYNEQFF. The CDR3 region has the DNA TGTGCCAGCAGCTTGTATTCTAGGACTAGCTCCTACAATGAGCAGTTCTTC.

The chain is built from TRBV2 and TRBJ2-5, with 9 bases that match TRBD1. Germline lookup yields CDR1 SNHLY and CDR2 FYNNEI. The CDR3 covers 15 residues. V dropped 4 bases and J dropped 5; count of bases not matched to a gene: 8. The DNA of the CDR3 is TGTGCCAGCAGTGTGGGGGACAGGGAATGGGAGACCCAGTACTTC. Translated, it gives CASSVGDREWETQYF.

CDR3 residues: CATSRDGRGFYGYTF. CDR3 coding DNA: TGTGCCACCAGCAGAGATGGTAGGGGGTTCTATGGCTACACCTTC. The rearrangement uses TRBV15 and TRBJ1-2, with a weak D call TRBD1 (6 bases). Per germline, CDR1 LNHNV and CDR2 YYDKDF (reference sequence). The CDR3 runs to 15 residues. V lost 0 bases and J lost 4, with 12 bases in between.

The CDR3: CSVRAGTGNTGELFF. In DNA form, the CDR3 reads TGCAGCGTCCGGGCCGGGACAGGGAATACCGGGGAGCTGTTTTTT. V gene TRBV29-1 combines with J gene TRBJ2-2; 9 bases fit TRBD1. J lost 5 bases, V lost 6 bases, and 10 bases had no gene match. Germline V gives CDR1 SQVTM, CDR2 ANQGSEA. The CDR3 is 15 residues long.

The chain has TRBV7-2 and TRBJ2-3; 11 nucleotides align to TRBD2. The V segment lost 5 bases and the J segment 4 bases; nucleotides outside the gene matches: 8. In germline, CDR1 is SGHTA, CDR2 FQGNSA. The CDR3 totals 16 residues. The CDR3 loop is CASSPLAGGGADTQYF. The CDR3 DNA is TGTGCCAGCAGCCCGCTAGCGGGGGGAGGGGCAGATACGCAGTATTTT.